The clone carrying this T cell receptor beta chain was seen only a few times. This record belongs to a study of shared clonotypes between healthy human individuals. Germline trimming cut 8 bases from V and 6 bases from J; bases unmatched to any gene: 11. This CDR3 has 15 amino acids. Germline V CDR1 and CDR2: WNHNN, SYGVQD (reference sequence). Sequencing used immunoSEQ multiplex PCR; TCRdb keeps in-frame clones, though not all of them. Of about 680,000 clones listed, roughly 70% are singletons. Among the donors, all were Caucasian adults who lived in Nashville, Tennessee. The specimen sequenced was memory CD4+ T cells sorted from blood. This sample's subset: CD45RA-negative fraction. V is TRBV10-1 and J is TRBJ2-3; TRBD2 aligns across 10 bases. This receptor was obtained from a woman aged 30 to 39 in good health. The CDR3 DNA sequence: TGCGCCAGCTCCTCGGGACTAGCGAAGTCGGATACGCAGTATTTT. Its protein is CASSSGLAKSDTQYF.